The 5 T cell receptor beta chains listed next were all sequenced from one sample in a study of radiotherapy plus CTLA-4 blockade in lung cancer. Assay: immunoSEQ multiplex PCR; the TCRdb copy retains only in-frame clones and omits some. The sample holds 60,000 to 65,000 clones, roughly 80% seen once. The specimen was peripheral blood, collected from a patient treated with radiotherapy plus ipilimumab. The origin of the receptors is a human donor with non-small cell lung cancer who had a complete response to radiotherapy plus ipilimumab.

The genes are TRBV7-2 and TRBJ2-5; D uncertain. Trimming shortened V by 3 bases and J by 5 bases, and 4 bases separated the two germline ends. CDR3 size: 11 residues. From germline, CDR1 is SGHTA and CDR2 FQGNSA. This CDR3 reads CASSLSETQYF. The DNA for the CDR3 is TGTGCCAGCAGCTTGTCGGAGACCCAGTACTTC.

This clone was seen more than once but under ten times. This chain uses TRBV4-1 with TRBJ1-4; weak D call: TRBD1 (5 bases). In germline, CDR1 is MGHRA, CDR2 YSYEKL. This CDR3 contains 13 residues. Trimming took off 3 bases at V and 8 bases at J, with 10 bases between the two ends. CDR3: CASSHTEGEKLFF. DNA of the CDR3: TGCGCCAGCAGCCATACAGAGGGGGAAAAACTGTTTTTT.

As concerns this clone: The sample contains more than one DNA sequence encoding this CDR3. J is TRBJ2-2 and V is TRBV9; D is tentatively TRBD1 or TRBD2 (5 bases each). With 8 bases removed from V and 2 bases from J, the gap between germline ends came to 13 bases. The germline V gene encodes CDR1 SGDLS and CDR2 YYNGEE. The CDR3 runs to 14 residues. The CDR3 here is CASRDGSNTGELFF. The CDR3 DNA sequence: TGTGCCAGTAGGGACGGAAGCAACACCGGGGAGCTGTTTTTT.

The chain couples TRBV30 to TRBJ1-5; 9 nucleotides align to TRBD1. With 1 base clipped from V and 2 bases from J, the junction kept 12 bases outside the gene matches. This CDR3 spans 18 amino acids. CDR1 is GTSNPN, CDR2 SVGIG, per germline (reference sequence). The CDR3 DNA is TGTGCCTGGAGTGCGGGGACAGGGATATTCTCCGGCAATCAGCCCCAGCATTTT. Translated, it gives CAWSAGTGIFSGNQPQHF.

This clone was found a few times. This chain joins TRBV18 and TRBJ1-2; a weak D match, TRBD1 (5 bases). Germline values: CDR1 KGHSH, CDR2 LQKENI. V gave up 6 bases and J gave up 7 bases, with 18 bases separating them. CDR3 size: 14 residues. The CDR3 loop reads CASSQRQGESGYTF. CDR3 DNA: TGTGCCAGCTCCCAACGGCAGGGCGAGAGTGGCTACACCTTC.